This T cell receptor beta chain was recovered during a study of shared clonotypes between healthy human individuals. Study results and limitations: Among donors, clonotype sharing was expected to be affected by sequencing depth. The study found roughly 5% of naive CD4 clonotypes shared across a handful of donors.

A remark on this clone: The target antigen is unknown.

Clones were sequenced by immunoSEQ multiplex PCR, and TCRdb holds only the in-frame ones, with some missing. This table holds over 2 million clones, about 95% found once. The V gene lost 2 bases and the J gene lost 7 bases, with 18 bases spanning the gap. The CDR3 runs 17 residues. CDR1 and CDR2 from the germline V gene are LNHDA and SQIVND (reference sequence). The chain couples TRBV19 to TRBJ1-6, with TRBD1 as a possible D gene (5 bases). The source of this sequence is a young man in good health. Sample: naive CD4+ T cells sorted from blood. Subset here: CD45RA+ positively selected. The CDR3 is CASSIYERDGTNSPLHF. As DNA, the CDR3 is TGTGCCAGTAGTATATACGAGAGGGACGGGACCAATTCACCCCTCCACTTT.